A single TCR beta chain is shown here with its context. The entry originates in a study of technical replicates of blood from a handful of donors. Trimming stripped 2 bases from V and 4 bases from J, with 12 bases between. Germline CDR1 and CDR2: MNHEY and SVGAGI. The CDR3 sequence is 15 residues long. The method was immunoSEQ multiplex PCR; TCRdb's version includes in-frame clones alone and lacks a portion of them. The table includes fewer than 90,000 clones, around 94% detected once. Sequencing was performed on T cells isolated from PBMCs. The sequence came from a human donor in good health. The V call is TRBV6-5, the J call TRBJ1-3; a weak D match, TRBD1 (5 bases). CDR3 protein: CASSYGQGTGNTIYF. The CDR3 nucleotides read TGTGCCAGCAGTTACGGGCAGGGAACCGGAAACACCATATATTTT.